Listed here are 23 T cell receptor beta chains from one sample, sequenced in a study of blood T cell repertoires in COVID-19. The repertoire was sequenced with immunoSEQ multiplex PCR; TCRdb's copy has only in-frame clones and lacks some. The table includes 150,000 to 200,000 clones, roughly 80% detected once. Material: peripheral blood. Receptor source: a woman in her 30s with acute or convalescent COVID-19.

This clone was counted many times. The CDR3 reads CASRLSDSGSYEQYF. CDR3 nucleotides: TGTGCAAGTCGGTTATCGGACTCGGGGTCCTACGAGCAGTACTTC. The chain links TRBV12-2 to TRBJ2-7; TRBD2 was called by the table and not checked on the DNA. TRBV12-2 constitutes a pseudogene. This CDR3 has 15 amino acids.

The chain carries TRBV5-4 and TRBJ1-1; D is unclear. Germline V CDR1 and CDR2: SGHNT, YYREEE (reference sequence). The CDR3 covers 16 residues. With 1 base removed from V and 3 bases from J, the gap between germline ends came to 16 bases. CDR3 amino acids: CASSLFPGGSDTEAFF. The CDR3 DNA follows: TGTGCCAGCAGCTTGTTTCCTGGAGGGAGTGACACTGAAGCTTTCTTT.

J is TRBJ2-2 and V is TRBV18, with 10 bases fitting TRBD1. The CDR3 is 15 residues long. CDR1 KGHSH and CDR2 LQKENI come from the germline V gene. Unmatched junction bases numbered 5, after V lost 1 base and J lost 9 bases. The CDR3 reads CASSPLRDRGRELFF. In DNA, the CDR3 is TGTGCCAGCTCACCACTGAGGGACAGGGGCCGGGAGCTGTTTTTT.

The chain joins TRBV7-9 to TRBJ1-2; a weak D match, TRBD1 (6 bases). Germline assignment: CDR1 SEHNR and CDR2 FQNEAQ (reference sequence). CDR3 size: 17 residues. V was trimmed by 7 bases and J by 3 bases, leaving 24 bases between them. In nucleotides, the CDR3 is TGTGCCAGCACCTCATGGCCGGGACACCTTTCTCACTATGGCTACACCTTC. It translates to CASTSWPGHLSHYGYTF. The variable domain in full, with the rest retrieved from reference TRBV7-9 and TRBJ1-2, is DTGVSQNPRHKITKRGQNVTFRCDPISEHNRLYWYRQTLGQGPEFLTYFQNEAQLEKSRLLSDRFSAERPKGSFSTLEIQRTEQGDSAMYLCASTSWPGHLSHYGYTFGSGTRLTVV.

This clone occurred a few times. The chain has TRBV6-4 and TRBJ1-1; D gene unclear. The CDR3 extends over 13 amino acids. Trimming pared 1 base from V and 5 bases from J, leaving 8 bases between. The germline gives CDR1 MRHNA, CDR2 SNTAGT. CDR3 nucleotides: TGTGCCAGCAGTGACTGGTTCGGTACTGAAGCTTTCTTT. This encodes CASSDWFGTEAFF.

This clone was seen a handful of times. The rearrangement uses TRBV30 and TRBJ2-4; D perhaps matches TRBD2 (6 bases). V was clipped by 4 bases and J by 3 bases, with 13 bases between them. The length of the CDR3 is 14 residues. Germline V gene sequence: CDR1 GTSNPN, CDR2 SVGIG (reference sequence). In DNA, the CDR3 is TGTGCCTGGACACGTAGCGGAGACAAAAACATTCAGTACTTC. Its protein is CAWTRSGDKNIQYF.

This chain links TRBV7-2 with TRBJ2-3; 14 nucleotides agree with TRBD2. V trimming: 5 bases; J trimming: 5 bases; junction bases outside the gene matches: 12. From germline, CDR1 is SGHTA and CDR2 FQGNSA. The CDR3 loop spans 18 amino acids. The CDR3 here is CASSKGLAGGPAKDTQYF. The CDR3 DNA is TGTGCCAGCAGCAAAGGACTAGCGGGGGGACCAGCAAAAGATACGCAGTATTTT.

The chain has TRBV5-1 and TRBJ1-1; 10 bases match TRBD1. J gave up 0 bases and V 7 bases, and 0 bases lay outside the gene matches. The germline gives CDR1 SGHRS, CDR2 YFSETQ. CDR3 length equals 13 residues. In nucleotides, the CDR3 is TGCGCCAGCGGACAGGGGGTGAACACTGAAGCTTTCTTT. It codes for CASGQGVNTEAFF.

CDR3 nucleotide sequence: TGTGCCAGCAGTTTCGGGGGGTTCACCGGGGAGCTGTTTTTT. It yields the protein CASSFGGFTGELFF. V usage is TRBV27 and J usage is TRBJ2-2; 7 bases align to TRBD2. This CDR3 has 14 residues. CDR1 and CDR2 (germline): MNHEY, SMNVEV (reference sequence). J gave up 4 bases and V 3 bases, and 2 bases lay outside the gene matches.

The chain carries TRBV5-4 and TRBJ2-1; 12 nucleotides align to TRBD2. The junction had 14 bases not matched to a gene; V was cut back by 4 bases and J by 9 bases. CDR3 length: 17 residues. The V gene's germline CDR1 is SGHNT and CDR2 YYREEE (reference sequence). CDR3 in DNA: TGTGCCAGCAGCGCCCCGACTAGCGGGAGTCGATCCGGTGAGCAGTTCTTC. Its protein is CASSAPTSGSRSGEQFF. Supplemented by reference TRBV5-4 and TRBJ2-1, the full variable domain reads ETGVTQSPTHLIKTRGQQVTLRCSSQSGHNTVSWYQQALGQGPQFIFQYYREEENGRGNFPPRFSGLQFPNYSSELNVNALELDDSALYLCASSAPTSGSRSGEQFFGPGTRLTVL.

This sequence joins TRBV15 and TRBJ1-2, with TRBD1 matching 8 bases. V lost 1 base, J lost 1 base, and 5 bases stayed unmatched. CDR1 is LNHNV and CDR2 is YYDKDF in the germline V gene (reference sequence). The CDR3 has 16 amino acids. As DNA, the CDR3 is TGTGCCACCAGCAGAGGGGCGGGACAGGATAACTATGGCTACACCTTC. This translates into CATSRGAGQDNYGYTF.

This chain joins TRBV6-2 or TRBV6-3 and TRBJ2-7, with D perhaps TRBD1 (6 bases). Trimming stripped 4 bases from V and 3 bases from J, with 10 bases between. The length of the CDR3 is 13 residues. Germline V gene sequence: CDR1 MNHEY, CDR2 SVGEGT. The CDR3 DNA reads TGTGCCAGCAGTTCGCAGGGGATCTACGAGCAGTACTTC. It yields the protein CASSSQGIYEQYF.

The V gene is TRBV6-5, the J gene TRBJ2-7; TRBD2 might be the D (6 bases). Germline CDR1 and CDR2: MNHEY and SVGAGI. This CDR3 comprises 15 residues. V was trimmed by 6 bases and J by 3 bases, leaving 18 bases between them. As DNA, the CDR3 is TGTGCCAGCAGCATCCGGGATGGAGGGGTCTACGAGCAGTACTTC. Translated: CASSIRDGGVYEQYF.

The rearrangement joins TRBV5-1 to TRBJ2-1, with 7 bases fitting TRBD1. CDR1 is SGHRS and CDR2 is YFSETQ in the germline V gene. CDR3 length: 13 amino acids. V shed 2 bases, J shed 11 bases, and the junction held 7 bases outside the gene matches. The CDR3 sequence is CASSLGQASQQFF. CDR3 sequence (DNA): TGCGCCAGCAGCTTAGGACAGGCCAGTCAGCAGTTCTTC.

The V and J genes are TRBV5-1 and TRBJ2-1; D gene ambiguous. This CDR3 region has 14 residues. Germline CDR1 reads SGHRS; CDR2 reads YFSETQ. Trimming shortened V by 1 base and J by 0 bases, and 5 bases separated the two germline ends. CDR3: CASSLRGSYNEQFF. For the CDR3, the DNA is TGCGCCAGCAGCTTGCGCGGCTCCTACAATGAGCAGTTCTTC. Full variable domain (remainder filled in from reference TRBV5-1 and TRBJ2-1): KAGVTQTPRYLIKTRGQQVTLSCSPISGHRSVSWYQQTPGQGLQFLFEYFSETQRNKGNFPGRFSGRQFSNSRSEMNVSTLELGDSALYLCASSLRGSYNEQFFGPGTRLTVL.

This clone was seen once. The V call is TRBV24-1, the J call TRBJ1-2; weak D call: TRBD1 (5 bases). Trimming shortened V by 6 bases and J by 7 bases, and 17 bases separated the two germline ends. The V gene's germline CDR1 is KGHDR and CDR2 SFDVKD. The CDR3 contains 14 residues. In DNA form, the CDR3 reads TGTGCCACCAGTTCTCGGGGGTCCGGGAGTGGCTACACCTTC. Translated: CATSSRGSGSGYTF.

This chain uses TRBV15 with TRBJ1-1, with D unresolved. The ends were cut back, 1 base at V and 7 bases at J, with 10 bases in the middle. This CDR3 comprises 13 residues. Germline-derived CDR1 and CDR2 are LNHNV and YYDKDF (reference sequence). CDR3 in DNA: TGTGCCACCAGCAGAGGATTAGCGATTGAAGCTTTCTTT. This gives the protein CATSRGLAIEAFF.

The chain couples TRBV5-1 to TRBJ2-3, with TRBD2 identical over 9 bases. CDR1 and CDR2 (germline): SGHRS, YFSETQ. V lost 0 bases to trimming and J lost 6 bases; unmatched junction nucleotides: 5. This CDR3 has 15 amino acids. This chain's CDR3 is CASSLAAGGPDTQYF. The CDR3, as DNA: TGCGCCAGCAGCTTGGCCGCGGGGGGGCCCGATACGCAGTATTTT.

This chain connects TRBV30 to TRBJ2-7; D ambiguous. The CDR3 length is 14 residues. The V gene lost 3 bases and the J gene lost 2 bases, with 14 bases spanning the gap. In germline, CDR1 is GTSNPN, CDR2 SVGIG (reference sequence). CDR3: CAWSRQIKAYEQYF. The CDR3 bases are TGTGCCTGGAGCAGGCAGATCAAGGCCTACGAGCAGTACTTC.

The chain employs TRBV30 and TRBJ1-1; D possibly corresponds to TRBD1 (6 bases). V was trimmed by 2 bases and J by 3 bases, leaving 16 bases between them. The germline gives CDR1 GTSNPN, CDR2 SVGIG (reference sequence). The CDR3 spans 15 residues. The CDR3 bases are TGTGCCTGGAGTAGCTGGGGGGGCCTGGACACTGAAGCTTTCTTT. Translated: CAWSSWGGLDTEAFF.

This clone was seen only once. V usage is TRBV11-2 and J usage is TRBJ2-3; TRBD2 agrees at 12 bases. V gave up 0 bases and J gave up 5 bases; unmatched junction bases: 12. In germline, CDR1 is SGHAT, CDR2 FQNNGV. CDR3 length: 19 amino acids. For the CDR3, the DNA is TGTGCCAGCAGCTTAGATCTAGCGGGGGGGGCAGTTATCGAAGATACGCAGTATTTT. It encodes CASSLDLAGGAVIEDTQYF.

The chain uses TRBV4-2 and TRBJ2-7, with TRBD2 matching 9 bases. Trimming took 0 bases from V and 7 from J; bases not matched to a gene: 7. The CDR3 length is 15 residues. Germline V lookup: CDR1 LGHNA, CDR2 YNFKEQ. The CDR3 nucleotides read TGTGCCAGCAGCCAAGATCTAGCGGGAATCGGAGAGCAGTACTTC. Translation: CASSQDLAGIGEQYF.

The J gene is TRBJ2-3, the V gene TRBV19; the D is unclear. CDR3 size: 14 residues. The V end was cut by 3 bases, the J end by 0 bases, with 7 bases between. Germline V gives CDR1 LNHDA, CDR2 SQIVND (reference sequence). In DNA, the CDR3 is TGTGCCAGTAGTATGCGGAAGAGCACAGATACGCAGTATTTT. It encodes CASSMRKSTDTQYF.